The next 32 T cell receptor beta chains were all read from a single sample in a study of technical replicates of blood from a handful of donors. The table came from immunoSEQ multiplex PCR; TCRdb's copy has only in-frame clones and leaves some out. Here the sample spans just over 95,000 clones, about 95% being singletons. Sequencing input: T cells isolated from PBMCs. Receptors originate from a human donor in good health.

The CDR3 DNA reads TGTGCCAGCTCCCGACAGGCGGAGAGCACTGAAGCTTTCTTT. Its protein product is CASSRQAESTEAFF. The rearrangement joins TRBV7-9 to TRBJ1-1; TRBD1 might be the D (6 bases). Germline loops: CDR1 SEHNR, CDR2 FQNEAQ (reference sequence). The CDR3 contains 14 residues. V was cut by 8 bases and J by 4 bases, with 17 bases left in between.

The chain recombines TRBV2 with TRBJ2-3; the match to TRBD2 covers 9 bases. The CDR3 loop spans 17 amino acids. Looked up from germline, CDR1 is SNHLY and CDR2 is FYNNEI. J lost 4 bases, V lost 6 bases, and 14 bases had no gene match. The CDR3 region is CASRLSGSPSSADTQYF. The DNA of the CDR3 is TGTGCCAGCAGACTTAGCGGGAGCCCTAGTTCGGCAGATACGCAGTATTTT.

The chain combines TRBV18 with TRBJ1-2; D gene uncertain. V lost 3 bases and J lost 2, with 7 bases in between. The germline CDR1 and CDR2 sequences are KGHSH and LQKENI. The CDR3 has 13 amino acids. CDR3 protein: CASSPAGNYGYTF. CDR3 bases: TGTGCCAGCTCACCCGCGGGAAACTATGGCTACACCTTC.

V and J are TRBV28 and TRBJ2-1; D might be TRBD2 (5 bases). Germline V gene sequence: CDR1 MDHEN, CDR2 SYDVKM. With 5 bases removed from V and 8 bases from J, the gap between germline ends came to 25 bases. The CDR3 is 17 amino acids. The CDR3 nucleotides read TGTGCCAGCAGTCCTCAGGCGGGCCGTAGGGTTTACGATGAGCAGTTCTTC. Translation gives CASSPQAGRRVYDEQFF. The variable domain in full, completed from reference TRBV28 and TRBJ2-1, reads DVKVTQSSRYLVKRTGEKVFLECVQDMDHENMFWYRQDPGLGLRLIYFSYDVKMKEKGDIPEGYSVSREKKERFSLILESASTNQTSMYLCASSPQAGRRVYDEQFFGPGTRLTVL.

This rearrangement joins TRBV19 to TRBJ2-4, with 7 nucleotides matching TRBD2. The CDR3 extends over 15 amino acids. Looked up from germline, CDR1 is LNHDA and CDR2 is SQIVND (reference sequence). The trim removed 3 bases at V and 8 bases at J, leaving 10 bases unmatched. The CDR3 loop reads CASSMKLLGGYIQYF. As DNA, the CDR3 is TGTGCCAGTAGTATGAAGTTATTGGGGGGGTACATTCAGTACTTC. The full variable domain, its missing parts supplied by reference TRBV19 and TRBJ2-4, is DGGITQSPKYLFRKEGQNVTLSCEQNLNHDAMYWYRQDPGQGLRLIYYSQIVNDFQKGDIAEGYSVSREKKESFPLTVTSAQKNPTAFYLCASSMKLLGGYIQYFGAGTRLSVL.

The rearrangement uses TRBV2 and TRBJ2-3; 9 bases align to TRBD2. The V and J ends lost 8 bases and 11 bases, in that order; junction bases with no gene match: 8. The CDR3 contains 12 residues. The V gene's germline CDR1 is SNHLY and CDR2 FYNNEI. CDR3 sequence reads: CASGGAGGQQYF. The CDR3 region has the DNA TGTGCCAGCGGGGGGGCGGGAGGGCAGCAGTATTTT.

The CDR3 is CASNQGGTEAFF. The CDR3 DNA follows: TGTGCCAGCAATCAAGGGGGCACTGAAGCTTTCTTT. V gene TRBV28 combines with J gene TRBJ1-1, with D possibly matching TRBD1 (6 bases). In germline, CDR1 is MDHEN, CDR2 SYDVKM. The CDR3 covers 12 residues. V gave up 7 bases and J gave up 4 bases, with 10 bases separating them.

CDR3 region: CASSSDYGLEQYF. The CDR3 coding sequence is TGTGCCAGCAGCAGTGATTATGGCCTCGAGCAGTACTTC. The chain links TRBV9 to TRBJ2-7; D unresolved. The CDR3 consists of 13 residues. CDR1 and CDR2 (germline): SGDLS, YYNGEE. Trimming cost V 4 bases and J 6 bases, with 14 bases left between them.

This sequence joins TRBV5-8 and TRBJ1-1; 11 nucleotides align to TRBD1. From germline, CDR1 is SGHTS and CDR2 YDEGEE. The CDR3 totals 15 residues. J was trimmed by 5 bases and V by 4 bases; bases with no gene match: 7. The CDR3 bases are TGTGCCAGCAGCCTCCCCGGGACAGGGGGAACTGAAGCTTTCTTT. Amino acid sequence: CASSLPGTGGTEAFF.

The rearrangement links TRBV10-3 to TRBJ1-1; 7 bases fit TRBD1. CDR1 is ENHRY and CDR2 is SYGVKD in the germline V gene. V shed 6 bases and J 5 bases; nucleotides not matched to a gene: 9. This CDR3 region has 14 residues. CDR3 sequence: CAIRVLTGRTEAFF. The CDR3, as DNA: TGTGCCATCAGAGTTCTGACAGGGCGGACTGAAGCTTTCTTT.

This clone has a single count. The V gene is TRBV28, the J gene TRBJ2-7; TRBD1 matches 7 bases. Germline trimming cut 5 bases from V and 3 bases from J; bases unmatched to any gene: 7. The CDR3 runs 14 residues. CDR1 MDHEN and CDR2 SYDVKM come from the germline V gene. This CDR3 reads CASSMTGTDYEQYF. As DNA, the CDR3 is TGTGCCAGCAGTATGACCGGGACAGACTACGAGCAGTACTTC.

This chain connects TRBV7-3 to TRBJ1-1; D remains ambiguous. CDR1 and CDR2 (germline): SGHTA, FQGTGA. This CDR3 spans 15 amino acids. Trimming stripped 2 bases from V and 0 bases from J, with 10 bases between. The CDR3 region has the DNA TGTGCCAGCAGCTTATTCGGGTCCATGAACACTGAAGCTTTCTTT. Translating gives CASSLFGSMNTEAFF.

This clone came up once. DNA of the CDR3: TGTGCCAGCAGCACGGGAACTCGTACCGAGCAGTACTTC. Its translation is CASSTGTRTEQYF. The chain has TRBV6-5 and TRBJ2-7, with D possibly matching TRBD2 (5 bases). V dropped 6 bases and J dropped 6 bases, with 15 bases sitting between them. Per the germline V gene, CDR1 is MNHEY and CDR2 is SVGAGI. CDR3 length: 13 residues.

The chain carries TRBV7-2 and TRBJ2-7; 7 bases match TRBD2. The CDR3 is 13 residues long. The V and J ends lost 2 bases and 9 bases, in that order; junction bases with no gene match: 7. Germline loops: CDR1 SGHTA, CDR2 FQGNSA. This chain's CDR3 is CASSLPTSAVQYF. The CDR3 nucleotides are TGTGCCAGCAGCTTACCAACTAGCGCGGTGCAGTACTTC.

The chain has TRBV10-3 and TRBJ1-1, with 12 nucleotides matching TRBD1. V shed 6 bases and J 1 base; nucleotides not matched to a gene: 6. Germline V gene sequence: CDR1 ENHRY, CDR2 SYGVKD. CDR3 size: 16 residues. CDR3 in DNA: TGTGCCATCAGCGCCGGGACAGGGGGCTGGAACACTGAAGCTTTCTTT. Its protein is CAISAGTGGWNTEAFF.

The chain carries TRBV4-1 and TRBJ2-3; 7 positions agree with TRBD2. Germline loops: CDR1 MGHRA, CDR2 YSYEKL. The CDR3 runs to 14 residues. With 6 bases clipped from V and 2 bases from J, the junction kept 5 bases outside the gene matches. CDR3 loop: CASSPSGTTDTQYF. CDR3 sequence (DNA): TGCGCCAGCAGTCCCAGCGGGACCACAGATACGCAGTATTTT.

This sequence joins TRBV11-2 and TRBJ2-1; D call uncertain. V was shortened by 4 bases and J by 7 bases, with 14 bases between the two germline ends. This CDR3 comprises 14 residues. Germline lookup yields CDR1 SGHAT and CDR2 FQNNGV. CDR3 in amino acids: CASSSLTRRNEQFF. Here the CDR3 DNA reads TGTGCCAGCAGCTCTCTGACACGCCGAAATGAGCAGTTCTTC.

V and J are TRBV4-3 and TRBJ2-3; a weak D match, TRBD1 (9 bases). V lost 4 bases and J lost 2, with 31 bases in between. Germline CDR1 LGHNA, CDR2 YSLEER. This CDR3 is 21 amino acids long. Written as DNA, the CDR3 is TGCGCCAGCAGCCGAAATCAAGCCGGGACAGGGTTAGCGGGGAACACAGATACGCAGTATTTT. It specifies CASSRNQAGTGLAGNTDTQYF.

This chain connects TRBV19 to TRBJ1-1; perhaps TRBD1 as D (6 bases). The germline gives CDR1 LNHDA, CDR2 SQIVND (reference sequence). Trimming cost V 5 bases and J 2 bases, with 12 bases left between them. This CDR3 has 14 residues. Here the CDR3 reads CASSLLQGNTEAFF. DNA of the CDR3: TGTGCCAGTAGTCTACTACAGGGAAACACTGAAGCTTTCTTT.

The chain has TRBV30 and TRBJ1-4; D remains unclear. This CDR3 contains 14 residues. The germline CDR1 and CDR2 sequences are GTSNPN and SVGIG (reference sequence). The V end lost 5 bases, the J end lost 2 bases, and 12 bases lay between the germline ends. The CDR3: CAWEGVGTNEKLFF. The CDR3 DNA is TGTGCCTGGGAAGGAGTTGGGACTAATGAAAAACTGTTTTTT. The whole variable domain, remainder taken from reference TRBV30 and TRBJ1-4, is SQTIHQWPATLVQPVGSPLSLECTVEGTSNPNLYWYRQAAGRGLQLLFYSVGIGQISSEVPQNLSASRPQDRQFILSSKKLLLSDSGFYLCAWEGVGTNEKLFFGSGTQLSVL.

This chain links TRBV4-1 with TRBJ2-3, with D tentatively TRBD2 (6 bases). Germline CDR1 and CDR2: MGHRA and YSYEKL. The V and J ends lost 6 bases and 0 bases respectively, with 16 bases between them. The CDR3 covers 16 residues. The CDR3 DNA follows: TGCGCCAGCAGGGGAAAAGGGCGGGATAGCACAGATACGCAGTATTTT. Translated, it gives CASRGKGRDSTDTQYF.

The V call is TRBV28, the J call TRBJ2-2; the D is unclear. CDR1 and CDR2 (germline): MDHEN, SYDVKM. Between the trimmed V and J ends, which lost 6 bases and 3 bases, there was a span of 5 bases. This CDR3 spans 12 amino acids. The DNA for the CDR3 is TGTGCCAGCAGCTACTACACCGGGGAGCTGTTTTTT. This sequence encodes CASSYYTGELFF. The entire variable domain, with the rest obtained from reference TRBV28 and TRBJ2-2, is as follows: DVKVTQSSRYLVKRTGEKVFLECVQDMDHENMFWYRQDPGLGLRLIYFSYDVKMKEKGDIPEGYSVSREKKERFSLILESASTNQTSMYLCASSYYTGELFFGEGSRLTVL.

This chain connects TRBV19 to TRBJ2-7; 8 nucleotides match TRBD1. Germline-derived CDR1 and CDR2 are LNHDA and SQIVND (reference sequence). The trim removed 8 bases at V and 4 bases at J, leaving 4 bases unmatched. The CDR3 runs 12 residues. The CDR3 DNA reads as TGTGCCAGTGGGACAGGTATTTACGAGCAGTACTTC. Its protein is CASGTGIYEQYF.

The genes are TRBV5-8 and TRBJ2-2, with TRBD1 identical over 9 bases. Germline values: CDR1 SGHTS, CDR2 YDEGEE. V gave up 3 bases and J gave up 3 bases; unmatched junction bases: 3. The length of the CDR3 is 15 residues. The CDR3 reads CASSSRDRDTGELFF. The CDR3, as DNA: TGTGCCAGCAGCTCCCGGGACAGGGACACCGGGGAGCTGTTTTTT.

The CDR3 DNA reads TGCGCCAGCAGCCAAGTCCTAGCCCCCAATGAGCAGTTCTTC. It specifies CASSQVLAPNEQFF. The rearrangement joins TRBV4-1 to TRBJ2-1, with D maybe TRBD2 (5 bases). With 1 base removed from V and 6 bases from J, the gap between germline ends came to 10 bases. The CDR3 is 14 amino acids. CDR1 and CDR2 from the germline V gene are MGHRA and YSYEKL.

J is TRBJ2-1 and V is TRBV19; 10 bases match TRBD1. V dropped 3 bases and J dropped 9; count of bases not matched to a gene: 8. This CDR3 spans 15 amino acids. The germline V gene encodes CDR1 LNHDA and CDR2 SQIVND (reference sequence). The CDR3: CASSIGGQGVGEQFF. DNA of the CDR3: TGTGCCAGTAGTATCGGAGGACAGGGGGTGGGTGAGCAGTTCTTC.

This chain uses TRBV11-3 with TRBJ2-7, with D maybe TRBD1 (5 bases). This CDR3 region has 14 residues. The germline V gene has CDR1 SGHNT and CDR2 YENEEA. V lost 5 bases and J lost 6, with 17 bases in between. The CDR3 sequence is CASSPVRDSGEQYF. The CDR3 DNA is TGTGCCAGCAGCCCCGTCAGGGATTCAGGCGAGCAGTACTTC.

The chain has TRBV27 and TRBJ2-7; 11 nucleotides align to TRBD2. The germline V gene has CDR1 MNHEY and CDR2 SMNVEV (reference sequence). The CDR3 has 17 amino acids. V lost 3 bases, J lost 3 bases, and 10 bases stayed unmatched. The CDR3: CASSLVAGGPSIYEQYF. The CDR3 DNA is TGTGCCAGCAGTTTGGTAGCGGGAGGGCCGTCTATCTACGAGCAGTACTTC.

For the CDR3, the DNA is TGTGCCAGCAGCTTATTCCCAGCAGGGTCCACAGATACGCAGTATTTT. Translation gives CASSLFPAGSTDTQYF. This chain connects TRBV7-3 to TRBJ2-3, with D possibly TRBD1 on 5 matching bases. Trimming pared 2 bases from V and 2 bases from J, leaving 14 bases between. The CDR3 spans 16 residues. The V gene's germline CDR1 is SGHTA and CDR2 FQGTGA.

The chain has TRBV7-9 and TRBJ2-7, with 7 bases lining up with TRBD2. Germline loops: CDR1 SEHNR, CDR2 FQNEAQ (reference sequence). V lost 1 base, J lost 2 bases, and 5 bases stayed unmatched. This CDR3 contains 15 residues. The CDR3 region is CASSLDSGGTYEQYF. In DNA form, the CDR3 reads TGTGCCAGCAGCTTAGACTCGGGGGGAACCTACGAGCAGTACTTC.

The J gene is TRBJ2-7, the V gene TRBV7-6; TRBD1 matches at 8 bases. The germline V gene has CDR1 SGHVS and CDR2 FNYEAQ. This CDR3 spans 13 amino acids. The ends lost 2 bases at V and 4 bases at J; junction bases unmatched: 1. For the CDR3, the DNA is TGTGCCAGCAGCTTACAGGGGGCGTACGAGCAGTACTTC. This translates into CASSLQGAYEQYF.

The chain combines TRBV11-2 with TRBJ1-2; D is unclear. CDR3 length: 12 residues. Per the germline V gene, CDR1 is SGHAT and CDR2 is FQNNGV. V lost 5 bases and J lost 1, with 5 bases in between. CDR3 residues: CASSASNYGYTF. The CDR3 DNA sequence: TGTGCCAGCAGCGCGAGTAACTATGGCTACACCTTC.